This T cell receptor (beta chain) is from a study of T cells after yellow fever vaccination. Study results and limitations: Most clones from primary vaccination were detected again post-booster (roughly 96% CD4, 70% to 90% CD8). Clonotypes shared by both compartments, CD4 and CD8, made up a small share.

Production of TCR cDNA was by 5'RACE template switching, which also added a universal primer site and UMIs. TCRdb redid the calling of the 5' RACE reads with MiXCR, one entry per CDR3 protein. Found here are around 300,000 distinct CDR3 sequences, approximately 4.3% of them singletons; the top ten hold less than 20%. The CDR3 covers 15 residues. V shed 5 bases and J shed 1 base, with 15 bases lying between them. The germline V gene has CDR1 SEHNR and CDR2 FQNEAQ (reference sequence). On this clonotype: Its antigen is not identified.

The sample consisted of PBMCs, taken 15 days after the yellow fever booster vaccination. The receptor was isolated from a man younger than 35 who received the YFV17D yellow fever vaccine. The J gene is TRBJ2-7, the V gene TRBV7-9; a possible D gene is TRBD1 (6 bases). This CDR3 is CASSIQGPRSYEQYF. The CDR3 nucleotides read TGTGCCAGCAGCATCCAGGGGCCGCGATCCTACGAGCAGTACTTC.